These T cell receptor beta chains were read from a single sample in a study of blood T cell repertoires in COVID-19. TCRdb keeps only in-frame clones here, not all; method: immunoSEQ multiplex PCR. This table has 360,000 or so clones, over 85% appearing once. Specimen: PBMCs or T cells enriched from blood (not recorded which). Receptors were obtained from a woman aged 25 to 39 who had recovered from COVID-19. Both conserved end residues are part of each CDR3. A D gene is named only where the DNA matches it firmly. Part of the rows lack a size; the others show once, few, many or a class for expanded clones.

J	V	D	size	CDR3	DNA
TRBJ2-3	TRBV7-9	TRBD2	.	CASRLAGGTSTDTQYF	TGTGCCAGCAGACTAGCGGGGGGAACTAGCACAGATACGCAGTATTTT
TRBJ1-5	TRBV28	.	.	CASSLAGSNQPQHF	TGTGCCAGCAGTTTAGCCGGTAGCAATCAGCCCCAGCATTTT
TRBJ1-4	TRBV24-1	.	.	CATSASGATNEKLFF	TGTGCCACCAGTGCCTCAGGCGCAACTAATGAAAAACTGTTTTTT
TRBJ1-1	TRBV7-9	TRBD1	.	CASSPRRDRGSTEAFF	TGTGCCAGCAGCCCGCGGAGGGACAGGGGATCCACTGAAGCTTTCTTT
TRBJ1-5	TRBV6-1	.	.	CASSEVRGAGHQPQHF	TGTGCCAGCAGTGAAGTTCGGGGGGCTGGCCATCAGCCCCAGCATTTT
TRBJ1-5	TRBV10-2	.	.	CASSVRENQPQHF	TGCGCCAGCAGTGTGAGGGAAAATCAGCCCCAGCATTTT
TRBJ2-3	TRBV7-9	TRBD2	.	CASSAFGGLAGRTDTQYF	TGTGCCAGCAGCGCCTTCGGGGGACTAGCGGGGCGCACAGATACGCAGTATTTT
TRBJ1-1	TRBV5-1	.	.	CASSLSETDTEAFF	TGCGCCAGCAGCTTGTCCGAGACTGACACTGAAGCTTTCTTT
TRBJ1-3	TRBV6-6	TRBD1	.	CASSYRDRGSGNTIYF	TGTGCCAGCAGTTATCGCGACAGGGGCTCTGGAAACACCATATATTTT
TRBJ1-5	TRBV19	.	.	CASSSLGEQPQHF	TGTGCCAGTAGTTCTCTCGGAGAGCAGCCCCAGCATTTT
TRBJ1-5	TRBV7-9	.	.	CASSLDSGDLFSNQPQHF	TGTGCCAGCAGCTTAGACTCAGGGGACCTGTTTAGCAATCAGCCCCAGCATTTT
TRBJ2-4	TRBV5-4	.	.	CASSLDLSGENIQYF	TGTGCCAGCAGCTTGGATCTCAGCGGAGAAAACATTCAGTACTTC
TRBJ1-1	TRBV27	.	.	CASGGAAEAFF	TGTGCCAGCGGGGGGGCGGCTGAAGCTTTCTTT
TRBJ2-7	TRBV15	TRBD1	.	CATSRDLGTAYEQYF	TGTGCCACCAGCAGAGATCTTGGGACAGCCTACGAGCAGTACTTC
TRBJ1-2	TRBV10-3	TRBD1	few	CAINPRDRELGHYGYTF	TGTGCCATCAACCCCAGGGACAGGGAACTCGGCCACTATGGCTACACCTTC
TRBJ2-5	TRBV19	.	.	CASSPRDFQETQYF	TGTGCCAGTAGTCCACGGGACTTTCAAGAGACCCAGTACTTC
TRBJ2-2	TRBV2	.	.	CASSGTIRRGGELFF	TGTGCCAGCAGTGGCACTATCCGGAGGGGCGGGGAGCTGTTTTTT
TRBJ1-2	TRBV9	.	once	CASSASPTRRGLNGYTF	TGTGCCAGCAGCGCGAGTCCTACCAGACGGGGATTAAATGGCTACACCTTC
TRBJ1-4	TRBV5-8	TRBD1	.	CASSIGTGNEKLFF	TGTGCCAGCAGCATCGGGACAGGGAATGAAAAACTGTTTTTT
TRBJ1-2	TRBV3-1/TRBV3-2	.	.	CASSLRRWEVANYGYTF	TGTGCCAGCAGCCTCCGAAGATGGGAGGTAGCTAACTATGGCTACACCTTC
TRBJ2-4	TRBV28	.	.	CASTLAGVDSIKNIQYF	TGTGCCAGCACCTTGGCAGGGGTCGACTCTATAAAAAACATTCAGTACTTC
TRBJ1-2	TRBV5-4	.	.	CASSLNRQVYAGYTF	TGTGCCAGCAGTTTGAACCGACAGGTCTATGCTGGCTACACCTTC
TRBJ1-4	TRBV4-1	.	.	CASSQDPGGGEKLFF	TGCGCCAGCAGCCAAGATCCGGGGGGGGGTGAAAAACTGTTTTTT